Here is one TCR beta chain with its context. What it recognizes is unknown. This sample is part of a study of T cell responses to AZD1222 COVID-19 vaccine. Points from the study as a whole: The study reported that nearly half of spike-specific TCRs target unmutated variant regions. Baseline serology detected seropositivity in only 5 or 6 AZD1222 recipients.

The repertoire was sequenced with immunoSEQ multiplex PCR; TCRdb's copy has only in-frame clones and lacks some. The sample lists some 120,000 clones; 92% were seen once. V was trimmed by 4 bases and J by 9 bases, leaving 16 bases between them. This CDR3 has 13 residues. The germline V gene encodes CDR1 SGHTS and CDR2 YDEGEE. V is TRBV5-8 and J is TRBJ1-1, with D possibly TRBD1 on 6 matching bases. The sample was peripheral blood, taken 28 days after the second AZD1222 dose. The sequence derives from an adult who received the AZD1222 COVID-19 vaccine. CDR3 loop: CASSPGTREKAFF. The DNA of the CDR3 is TGTGCCAGCAGCCCAGGGACACGCGAAAAAGCTTTCTTT. The full variable domain, with the rest looked up from reference TRBV5-8 and TRBJ1-1, is EAGVTQSPTHLIKTRGQQATLRCSPISGHTSVYWYQQALGLGLQFLLWYDEGEERNRGNFPPRFSGRQFPNYSSELNVNALELEDSALYLCASSPGTREKAFFGQGTRLTVV.